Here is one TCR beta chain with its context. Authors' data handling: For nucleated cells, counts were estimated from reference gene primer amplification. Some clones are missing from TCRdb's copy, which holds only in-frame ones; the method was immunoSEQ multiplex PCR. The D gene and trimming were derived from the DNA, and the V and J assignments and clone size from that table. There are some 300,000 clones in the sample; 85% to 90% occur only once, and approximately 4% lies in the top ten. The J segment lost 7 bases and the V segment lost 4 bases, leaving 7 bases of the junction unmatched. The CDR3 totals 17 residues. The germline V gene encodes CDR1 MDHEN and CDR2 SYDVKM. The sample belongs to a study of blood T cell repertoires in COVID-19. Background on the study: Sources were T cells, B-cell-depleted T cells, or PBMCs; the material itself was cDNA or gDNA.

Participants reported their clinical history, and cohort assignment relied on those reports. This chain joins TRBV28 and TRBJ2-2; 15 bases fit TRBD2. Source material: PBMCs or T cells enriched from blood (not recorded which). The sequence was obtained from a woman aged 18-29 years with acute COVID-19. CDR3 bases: TGTGCCAGCAGTTCCGGGACTAGCGGGAGGACTGGCGGGGAGCTGTTTTTT. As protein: CASSSGTSGRTGGELFF.